Here is one T cell receptor beta chain with its context. The data were obtained in a study of blood T cell repertoires in COVID-19. Sequencing used immunoSEQ multiplex PCR; TCRdb keeps in-frame clones, though not all of them. The sample contains some 96,000 clones, approximately 80% of which appear only once. This CDR3 is 15 amino acids long. Trimming stripped 4 bases from V and 4 bases from J, with 15 bases between. Germline-derived CDR1 and CDR2 are SGHRS and YFSETQ. The specimen sequenced was peripheral blood. This chain links TRBV5-1 with TRBJ1-3; TRBD1 might be the D (6 bases). This receptor was obtained from a man aged 65 to 79 with active or convalescent COVID-19. CDR3 sequence: CASSASPGQGNTIYF. CDR3 DNA sequence: TGCGCCAGCAGCGCCTCCCCGGGACAAGGAAACACCATATATTTT.